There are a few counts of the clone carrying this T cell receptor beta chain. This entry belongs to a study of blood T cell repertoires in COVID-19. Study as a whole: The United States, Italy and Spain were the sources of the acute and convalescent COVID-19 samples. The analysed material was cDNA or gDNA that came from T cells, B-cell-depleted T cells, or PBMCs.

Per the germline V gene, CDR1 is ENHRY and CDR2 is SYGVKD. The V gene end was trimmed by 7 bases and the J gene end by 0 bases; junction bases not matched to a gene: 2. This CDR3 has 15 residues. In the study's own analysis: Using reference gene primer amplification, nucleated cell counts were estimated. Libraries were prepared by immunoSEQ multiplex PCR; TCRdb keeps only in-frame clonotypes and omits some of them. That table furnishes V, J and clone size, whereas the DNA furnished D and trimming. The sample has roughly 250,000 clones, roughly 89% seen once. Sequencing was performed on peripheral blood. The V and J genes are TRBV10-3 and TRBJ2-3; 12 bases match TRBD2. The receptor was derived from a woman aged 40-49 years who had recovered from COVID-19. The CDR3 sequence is CAITTSGGSTDTQYF. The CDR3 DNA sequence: TGTGCCATCACCACTAGCGGGGGGAGCACAGATACGCAGTATTTT.